These 5 T cell receptor beta chains were all obtained from the same sample, sequenced in a study of post-analysis software for immune sequencing data. Study conclusions and caveats: With TRBV5-6, TRBV5-1 and TRBV20-1 included, several TRBV segments were more frequent in patients than in controls.

Their antigens are not known. Prepared libraries of TCR beta cDNA carried unique molecular identifiers. TCRdb reprocessed the PCR reads with MiXCR, giving one entry per CDR3 protein. Among around 710,000 distinct CDR3 sequences listed, roughly 50% were seen once. The material sequenced was blood. These receptors all come from a girl aged 5-17 years with multiple sclerosis.

The chain couples TRBV27 to TRBJ2-1; the D is unclear. The CDR3 length is 14 residues. Trimming cost V 2 bases and J 6 bases, with 11 bases left between them. CDR1 is MNHEY and CDR2 is SMNVEV in the germline V gene (reference sequence). CDR3 nucleotide sequence: TGTGCCAGCAGTTTAAGTGCGCTACTCAATGAGCAGTTCTTC. Protein product: CASSLSALLNEQFF.

V usage is TRBV5-1 and J usage is TRBJ2-3, with D perhaps matching TRBD1 (5 bases). The length of the CDR3 is 15 residues. Trimming removed 4 bases from V and 4 bases from J, with 16 bases in between. Germline CDR1 reads SGHRS; CDR2 reads YFSETQ. This chain's CDR3 is CASSPGHVRADTQYF. DNA for the CDR3: TGCGCCAGCAGCCCAGGACACGTCCGTGCAGATACGCAGTATTTT.

The chain joins TRBV9 to TRBJ2-1, with 7 bases lining up with TRBD2. The length of the CDR3 is 15 residues. The ends lost 3 bases at V and 7 bases at J; junction bases unmatched: 10. Germline lookup yields CDR1 SGDLS and CDR2 YYNGEE. The DNA for the CDR3 is TGTGCCAGCAGCGCGCCCGGGCGGGAGAGGAATGAGCAGTTCTTC. This sequence encodes CASSAPGRERNEQFF.

The chain is built from TRBV20-1 and TRBJ2-7, with D possibly called TRBD1 or TRBD2 (5 bases each). The CDR3 sequence is 15 residues long. Germline V gives CDR1 DFQATT, CDR2 SNEGSKA (reference sequence). V lost 2 bases and J lost 0, with 14 bases in between. CDR3 nucleotide sequence: TGCAGTGCTAGAAGTGTCGTTGGGGGCTCCTACGAGCAGTACTTC. This sequence encodes CSARSVVGGSYEQYF.

The table lists this clonotype with a few counts. This chain joins TRBV5-1 and TRBJ2-7; a weak D match, TRBD2 (6 bases). The length of the CDR3 is 15 residues. Germline V gene sequence: CDR1 SGHRS, CDR2 YFSETQ. Trimming pared 2 bases from V and 7 bases from J, leaving 19 bases between. This chain's CDR3 is CASSLALGSREEQYF. The CDR3 DNA is TGCGCCAGCAGCTTAGCGCTAGGAAGCCGGGAGGAGCAGTACTTC.